This T cell receptor beta chain emerged from a study of blood T cell repertoires in COVID-19. Study background: Sites in the United States, Italy and Spain provided acute and convalescent COVID-19 samples.

V lost 2 bases and J lost 1, with 12 bases in between. The germline CDR1 and CDR2 sequences are MNHEY and SVGAGI. The CDR3 has 16 amino acids. Authors' analysis steps: How many nucleated cells were present was estimated from reference gene primer amplification. The assay was immunoSEQ multiplex PCR, and TCRdb's table has in-frame clones only and misses some. V and J calls and clone size are as listed in that table; D and trimming were resolved from the DNA. The sample shows under 45,000 clones, approximately 88% of them seen only once. The chain carries TRBV6-5 and TRBJ1-5, with D possibly matching TRBD1 (6 bases). The specimen was peripheral blood. The receptor was isolated from a human donor in a cohort sampled during active COVID-19. CDR3 in amino acids: CASSYGARGSNQPQHF. The CDR3 nucleotides are TGTGCCAGCAGTTACGGGGCCAGGGGCAGCAATCAGCCCCAGCATTTT.